This T cell receptor beta chain is from a study of T cells expressing NK-cell markers. Germline V gene sequence: CDR1 LGHNA, CDR2 YSLEER. This CDR3 comprises 18 residues. TCRdb re-called the 5' RACE reads; one entry per CDR3 protein, DNA not given. Here the sample table reports roughly 430,000 distinct CDR3 sequences. The clonotype comes from a woman aged 18 to 69 in good health. V usage is TRBV4-3 and J usage is TRBJ2-1; as DNA is missing, the TRBD2 call by TCRdb cannot be tested. Sequencing was done on a sample of blood T cells: a sorted CD56 or NKG2C T cell subset, CD4+ or CD8+ T cells, or bulk PBMC T cells (not recorded which). Here the CDR3 reads CASSQGSSGTSSYNEQFF.